This T cell receptor (beta chain) appears in the sequencing data of a study of shared clonotypes between healthy human individuals. Points from the study as a whole: Read depth was anticipated to influence clonotype sharing among donors. In the sorted subsets, rarefaction showed sequencing was incomplete despite large depth.

Germline V gene sequence: CDR1 MDHEN, CDR2 SYDVKM. The V end was cut by 5 bases, the J end by 3 bases, with 13 bases between. This CDR3 has 14 amino acids. TCRdb's table, derived via immunoSEQ multiplex PCR, lists solely in-frame clones and lacks some. This sample has roughly 300,000 clones, with less than 85% found just once. The sample holds a few counts of this clone. Its antigen is as yet unknown. This chain joins TRBV28 and TRBJ1-2, with TRBD1 as a possible D gene (6 bases). Input material: memory CD4+ T cells sorted from blood. The subset: CD45RA-negative fraction. The sequence was obtained from a young man in good health. CDR3 coding DNA: TGTGCCAGCAGTGTAGCGTGGACAGACTATGGCTACACCTTC. This translates into CASSVAWTDYGYTF.